This entry features one T cell receptor (beta chain) sequence. This clonotype has at least ten counts. Its antigen target is currently unknown. No much larger clone exists at a distance of one base, and base qualities are not known. Set within a cohort of healthcare workers in London, UK, this nested case-control study involved weekly PCR testing of nasopharyngeal swabs along with blood sampling. Healthcare workers were enrolled in the week of the UK lockdown, from 23 to 31 March 2020, and were followed every week for up to about 16 weeks. From the cysteine up to the phenylalanine, the CDR3 has a length of 12 residues. Only the CDR3 part of the read is kept: 36 bases, read in frame from the first base. V is cut by 5 bases and J by 4 bases, and the space between the germline ends is 7 bases. CDR1 and CDR2, looked up from the germline V gene, are SGHTA and FQGNSA. The sample is drawn from a study of early T cells in non-severe SARS-CoV-2 infection (dated by TCRdb to 2020 to 2022). Context from the whole study: Bulk RNA from unsorted whole blood was used for TCR sequencing, so alpha and beta chains could not be paired.

The library was generated by 5' RACE. The instrument was a NextSeq 500. In the TCR library protocol, unique molecular identifiers were attached to individual cDNA molecules to correct for PCR bias and sequencing error. Both TCR alpha and beta chains were sequenced, and tight co-correlation was observed between alpha and beta sequence abundances in each sample. Per the source publication's procedure: Decombinator V4 was used to annotate TCR sequences for V gene, J gene and CDR3. TCRs were defined as expanded if a significant change between any two time points was detected under a Poisson model with p below 0.0001. Abundances of TCRs were expressed as counts per million after normalisation to the total number of TCRs sequenced in each sample. TRAV1-2 paired with TRAJ12, TRAJ20 or TRAJ33 defined MAIT TCRs, while TRAV10 paired with TRAJ18 defined iNKT TCRs. VDJdb, accessed 1 November 2021, was searched for CMV, EBV and SARS-CoV-2 annotated TCRs, with TCRs annotated for multiple antigens excluded. TCRdb reprocessing: public reads trimmed at Q25 with fastp, clones called with MiXCR, in-frame beta chains kept. Rows with one shared CDR3 protein collapse into an entry with the most common genes and DNA. The V and J calls were not made by the authors but by TCRdb's processing. Counted in this sample were 20,000 to 30,000 distinct CDR3 sequences; 4% to 4.5% of them appeared once. The top ten clonotypes cover 4% to 4.5% of the sample.

Beyond this particular receptor, the publication reports: VDJdb matching was skewed toward anti-spike CD8 responses and likely underestimated virus-specific expansions by missing private and CD4 specificities.

The sequenced sample was whole blood. This receptor was taken from an adult who was a healthcare worker with PCR-confirmed SARS-CoV-2 infection or an uninfected control (not recorded which). The rearrangement joined TRBV7-2 to TRBJ2-3, with no confidently assigned D gene. The CDR3 protein is CASSLHSDTQYF. The bases are TGTGCCAGCAGCCTCCACTCAGATACGCAGTATTTT.